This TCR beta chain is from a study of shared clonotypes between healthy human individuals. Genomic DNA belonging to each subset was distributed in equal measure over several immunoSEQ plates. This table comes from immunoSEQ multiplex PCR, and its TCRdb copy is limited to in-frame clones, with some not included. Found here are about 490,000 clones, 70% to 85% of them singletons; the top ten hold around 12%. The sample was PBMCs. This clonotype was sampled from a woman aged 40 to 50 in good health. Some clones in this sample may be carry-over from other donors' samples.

CDR3: CASSSTRLAGAADTQYF. As DNA, the CDR3 is TGTGCCAGCAGTTCAACGCGACTAGCGGGAGCGGCAGATACGCAGTATTTT. J is TRBJ2-3 and V is TRBV27; 12 nucleotides align to TRBD2. Germline V lookup: CDR1 MNHEY, CDR2 SMNVEV (reference sequence). Trimming at V came to 4 bases and at J to 4 bases, leaving 9 bases not matched to a gene. The CDR3 is 17 residues long.